Following are 17 T cell receptor beta chains from one sample sequenced in a study of OX40 agonist ivuxolimab in advanced cancers. The method was immunoSEQ multiplex PCR; TCRdb's version includes in-frame clones alone and lacks a portion of them. Of about 59,000 clones in the sample, 75% to 90% were seen once. This specimen was CD4+ or CD8+ T cells sorted from blood, taken in a trial of the OX40 agonist ivuxolimab. These receptor sequences come from an adult with an advanced solid tumor such as melanoma, head and neck, liver or kidney cancer.

V is TRBV11-3 and J is TRBJ2-1; tentative D call: TRBD2 (6 bases). The CDR3 contains 15 residues. The V end was cut by 3 bases, the J end by 6 bases, with 15 bases between. Per germline, CDR1 SGHNT and CDR2 YENEEA. This CDR3 is CASSFGGLASNEQFF. The CDR3 DNA reads as TGTGCCAGCAGCTTTGGAGGCCTAGCGAGCAATGAGCAGTTCTTC.

V gene TRBV5-4 combines with J gene TRBJ1-2, with 10 bases matching TRBD1. The CDR3 runs to 17 residues. After removal of 0 bases from V and 4 bases from J, the junction contained 9 bases not matched to a gene. Germline lookup yields CDR1 SGHNT and CDR2 YYREEE (reference sequence). CDR3 region: CASSLGRLGTGAYGYTF. DNA of the CDR3: TGTGCCAGCAGCTTGGGCCGGTTAGGGACAGGGGCCTATGGCTACACCTTC.

V gene TRBV7-7 combines with J gene TRBJ2-3; D uncertain. This CDR3 spans 13 amino acids. The V gene's germline CDR1 is SSHAT and CDR2 FNYEAQ (reference sequence). V dropped 5 bases and J dropped 4 bases, with 10 bases sitting between them. The CDR3 coding sequence is TGTGCCAGCAGCGCACCTGGGGCAGATACGCAGTATTTT. The encoded protein is CASSAPGADTQYF.

This clone was detected once. This chain joins TRBV9 and TRBJ2-1, with D maybe TRBD1 (5 bases). CDR3 length equals 15 residues. Deletions cut 4 bases from V and 0 bases from J, with 11 bases between. In germline, CDR1 is SGDLS, CDR2 YYNGEE. The CDR3: CASSTTTASYNEQFF. CDR3 coding DNA: TGTGCCAGCAGCACTACGACAGCCTCCTACAATGAGCAGTTCTTC.

This rearrangement joins TRBV23-1 to TRBJ2-5, with D possibly being TRBD1 or TRBD2 (6 bases each). TRBV23-1 is an open reading frame, and its role is uncertain. The V gene lost 4 bases and the J gene lost 6 bases, with 18 bases spanning the gap. The CDR3 has 15 residues. CDR3 sequence: CASSLGGRGAQTQYF. The CDR3 coding sequence is TGCGCCAGCAGTCTCGGGGGCAGGGGTGCTCAGACCCAGTACTTC.

In nucleotides, the CDR3 is TGTGCCAGCTCACCCGGGACTGATACCTACGAGCAGTACTTC. Translated, it gives CASSPGTDTYEQYF. This rearrangement joins TRBV18 to TRBJ2-7; possible D gene TRBD2, 6 bases. There are 14 residues in the CDR3. V dropped 3 bases and J dropped 2 bases, with 11 bases sitting between them. CDR1 is KGHSH, CDR2 LQKENI, per germline.

The J gene is TRBJ1-5, the V gene TRBV10-2; 10 nucleotides align to TRBD1. The germline V gene encodes CDR1 WSHSY and CDR2 SAAADI. Trimming at V came to 6 bases and at J to 6 bases, leaving 11 bases not matched to a gene. The CDR3 is 16 amino acids. CDR3 bases: TGCGCCAGCAGGGATCACGGACAGGGGGTGAGTCAGCCCCAGCATTTT. Translation gives CASRDHGQGVSQPQHF.

The chain carries TRBV9 and TRBJ2-3, with D maybe TRBD2 (7 bases). CDR1 is SGDLS and CDR2 is YYNGEE in the germline V gene. This CDR3 region has 13 residues. Trimming removed 6 bases from V and 3 bases from J, with 11 bases in between. The CDR3 region is CASKGGPTDTQYF. CDR3 nucleotides: TGTGCCAGCAAGGGGGGGCCAACAGATACGCAGTATTTT.

J is TRBJ2-7 and V is TRBV5-6; D gene ambiguous. V was trimmed by 2 bases and J by 2 bases, leaving 11 bases between them. Germline V gene data show CDR1 as SGHDT and CDR2 as YYEEEE. The CDR3 consists of 14 residues. The DNA of the CDR3 is TGTGCCAGCAGCTTTTTCGTCACCCCCTACGAGCAGTACTTC. It is translated as CASSFFVTPYEQYF.

CDR3 sequence: CASSNRTGLLLANTGELFF. The CDR3 DNA follows: TGTGCCAGCAGCAATCGGACAGGGCTATTACTCGCGAACACCGGGGAGCTGTTTTTT. This chain links TRBV5-5 with TRBJ2-2; 8 bases are shared with TRBD1. Germline CDR1 SGHKS, CDR2 YYEKEE (reference sequence). Germline trimming cut 4 bases from V and 0 bases from J; bases unmatched to any gene: 14. The CDR3 length is 19 residues. The full variable domain, completed using reference TRBV5-5 and TRBJ2-2, is DAGVTQSPTHLIKTRGQQVTLRCSPISGHKSVSWYQQVLGQGPQFIFQYYEKEERGRGNFPDRFSARQFPNYSSELNVNALLLGDSALYLCASSNRTGLLLANTGELFFGEGSRLTVL.

The V gene is TRBV11-2, the J gene TRBJ2-5; TRBD2 aligns across 10 bases. Trimming removed 5 bases from V and 6 bases from J; junction bases left unmatched: 12. The CDR3 runs 16 residues. The germline gives CDR1 SGHAT, CDR2 FQNNGV. The CDR3 region has the DNA TGTGCCAGCAGCCCGGGGCTCAGCGGGGGGGCGCAGACCCAGTACTTC. Amino acid sequence: CASSPGLSGGAQTQYF.

This clone was seen just once. The chain employs TRBV4-3 and TRBJ2-1; 9 bases are a match to TRBD2. The V segment lost 0 bases and the J segment 7 bases; nucleotides outside the gene matches: 13. There are 18 residues in the CDR3. The germline gives CDR1 LGHNA, CDR2 YSLEER. The CDR3 spells CASSQDLGLVAGVNEQFF. CDR3 nucleotides: TGCGCCAGCAGCCAAGACCTCGGATTGGTAGCGGGAGTAAATGAGCAGTTCTTC.

This rearrangement joins TRBV5-6 to TRBJ2-1; 7 bases are shared with TRBD1. This CDR3 region has 17 residues. The junction had 15 bases not matched to a gene; V was cut back by 9 bases and J by 0 bases. Germline V gene data show CDR1 as SGHDT and CDR2 as YYEEEE. The CDR3: CATAGQVDGSSYNEQFF. The DNA for the CDR3 is TGTGCCACCGCCGGACAGGTCGACGGTAGCTCCTACAATGAGCAGTTCTTC.

Only a few counts were recorded for this clone. This chain links TRBV5-1 with TRBJ2-7; TRBD1 might be the D (6 bases). The V end lost 4 bases, the J end lost 0 bases, and 14 bases lay between the germline ends. This CDR3 has 15 amino acids. CDR1 and CDR2 (germline): SGHRS, YFSETQ. Here the CDR3 reads CASSTLQGYSYEQYF. CDR3 coding DNA: TGCGCCAGCAGCACCTTACAGGGATACTCCTACGAGCAGTACTTC.

The V call is TRBV7-8, the J call TRBJ2-5; D is tentatively TRBD1 or TRBD2 (6 bases each). The CDR3 has 15 amino acids. V was clipped by 1 base and J by 5 bases, with 14 bases between them. Germline CDR1 reads SGHVS; CDR2 reads FQNEAQ. CDR3 region: CASSLVSGGQETQYF. The DNA of the CDR3 is TGTGCCAGCAGCTTAGTGTCCGGGGGCCAGGAGACCCAGTACTTC.

The genes are TRBV5-1 and TRBJ2-5; 14 nucleotides align to TRBD2. The CDR3 runs 16 residues. Germline CDR1 reads SGHRS; CDR2 reads YFSETQ. The V and J ends lost 4 bases and 4 bases, in that order; junction bases with no gene match: 6. In DNA, the CDR3 is TGCGCCAGCAGCCCCCGGGGACTAGCGGGAGTAGAGACCCAGTACTTC. Encoded protein: CASSPRGLAGVETQYF.

The chain has TRBV6-1 and TRBJ2-1, with TRBD2 as a possible D gene (7 bases). V lost 2 bases and J 8 bases, leaving 19 bases between the germline ends. Germline loops: CDR1 MNHNS, CDR2 SASEGT. CDR3 length: 16 amino acids. The chain's CDR3 is CASSENRDYLVDEQFF. Here the CDR3 DNA reads TGTGCCAGCAGTGAAAACAGGGACTACCTAGTGGATGAGCAGTTCTTC.